This TCR beta chain was retrieved from a study of cytomegalovirus exposure and HLA in healthy donors. The wider study: The Caucasian-associated ancestry cluster held roughly 81% of over 350 genotyped donors.

Germline V gene lookup returns CDR1 SQVTM and CDR2 ANQGSEA. CDR3 size: 14 residues. Trimming pared 3 bases from V and 0 bases from J, leaving 9 bases between. 60 Vbeta and 13 Jbeta primers were used in PCR. Clones were read by immunoSEQ multiplex PCR, and TCRdb kept only the in-frame ones, dropping some. This table holds about 150,000 clones, just under 85% found once. A word on this clone: Its antigen is unidentified.

Whole-study results and caveats: A reported reduction in N-insertions relative to the approximately 670-donor mean was seen in an Asian-associated ancestry cluster in a later analysis. TCR beta chain V- and J-gene trimming was linked, in a later analysis, to a missense variant in DCLRE1C. When the data were analyzed later, several of the most significant clusters appeared to be linked to common viral pathogens.

The material sequenced was PBMCs. V gene TRBV29-1 combines with J gene TRBJ1-3; D is ambiguous. The origin of this receptor is a girl aged 10-17 years in good health and CMV-seropositive. The CDR3 nucleotides read TGCAGCGTTGAGGACCGGGGCTCTGGAAACACCATATATTTT. Encoded protein: CSVEDRGSGNTIYF.